This TCR beta chain was observed in a study of CD8 T cells in ankylosing spondylitis. There are many counts of this clonotype. The antigen is not known. TCR beta libraries were made by quantitative 5'-RACE with molecular barcodes. A single record per CDR3 protein comes from TCRdb applying MiXCR to the 5' RACE reads. The sample includes fewer than 400,000 distinct CDR3 sequences, roughly 14% seen only once; the top ten take about 1%. Findings and limits, study-wide: Clones linked with disease were CD8+ and fairly uncommon in the peripheral blood. Disease-linked clones reportedly concentrated significantly in matched ankylosing spondylitis synovial fluid.

The sample consisted of blood, either unsorted or a sorted T cell fraction (not recorded which). This TCR was sampled from a male donor with ankylosing spondylitis or in good health (not recorded which).

The CDR3 nucleotides are TGTGCCAGCGGACAGGGGATTAATACGCAGTATTTT. Its protein is CASGQGINTQYF. V and J are TRBV19 and TRBJ2-3; TRBD1 matches at 9 bases. This CDR3 spans 12 amino acids. V shed 9 bases, J shed 7 bases, and the junction held 5 bases outside the gene matches. CDR1 and CDR2 (germline): LNHDA, SQIVND (reference sequence).